A single TCR beta chain is shown here with its context. Per the study methods: Amplification of reference gene primers was used by the study to estimate nucleated cell counts. Using immunoSEQ multiplex PCR, the repertoire was profiled, and TCRdb retains in-frame clones only, with some absent. V and J calls and clone size are given by that table; D and trimming were obtained from the DNA. The data hold hundreds of thousands of clones, with roughly 86% observed a single time. Recruited during active infection, patients (from Seattle) were subsequently followed longitudinally. This CDR3 region has 15 residues. The V end was cut by 0 bases, the J end by 4 bases, with 13 bases between. Germline-derived CDR1 and CDR2 are SGHRS and YFSETQ. These data are taken from a study of blood T cell repertoires in COVID-19. Study as a whole: Specimens from acute and convalescent COVID-19 originated in the United States, Italy and Spain. Sources were T cells, B-cell-depleted T cells, or PBMCs; the material itself was cDNA or gDNA.

The TCR sequence derives from a woman in her 30s with COVID-19, enrolled during active disease. The J gene is TRBJ1-2, the V gene TRBV5-1; D possibly corresponds to TRBD1 (5 bases). Sequenced: peripheral blood. CDR3 sequence reads: CASSLGEVDIYGYTF. In DNA form, the CDR3 reads TGCGCCAGCAGCTTGGGTGAGGTGGACATCTATGGCTACACCTTC.